Detailed here is one TCR beta chain. No antigen is known for it. The germline V gene encodes CDR1 MDHEN and CDR2 SYDVKM. V was clipped by 3 bases and J by 0 bases, with 12 bases between them. The CDR3 is made up of 17 amino acids. This sample was taken from a study of cytomegalovirus exposure and HLA in healthy donors. Study information: Earlier results showed roughly 120 million unique TCR beta sequences derived from 150 million to 200 million T cells. Overall study results and limits: Highest at DRB1 and lowest at HLA-C, TCR association rates differed among HLA loci in a later analysis.

60 Vbeta and 13 Jbeta primers were used in PCR. The method was immunoSEQ multiplex PCR; TCRdb's version includes in-frame clones alone and lacks a portion of them. The sample's table shows some 120,000 clones. The TCR was taken from a young man in good health and CMV-seronegative. The specimen was PBMCs. J is TRBJ2-6 and V is TRBV28, with D hard to call. The CDR3 is CASSFGQAPSGANVLTF. The CDR3 nucleotides read TGTGCCAGCAGTTTTGGGCAGGCGCCCTCTGGGGCCAACGTCCTGACTTTC.